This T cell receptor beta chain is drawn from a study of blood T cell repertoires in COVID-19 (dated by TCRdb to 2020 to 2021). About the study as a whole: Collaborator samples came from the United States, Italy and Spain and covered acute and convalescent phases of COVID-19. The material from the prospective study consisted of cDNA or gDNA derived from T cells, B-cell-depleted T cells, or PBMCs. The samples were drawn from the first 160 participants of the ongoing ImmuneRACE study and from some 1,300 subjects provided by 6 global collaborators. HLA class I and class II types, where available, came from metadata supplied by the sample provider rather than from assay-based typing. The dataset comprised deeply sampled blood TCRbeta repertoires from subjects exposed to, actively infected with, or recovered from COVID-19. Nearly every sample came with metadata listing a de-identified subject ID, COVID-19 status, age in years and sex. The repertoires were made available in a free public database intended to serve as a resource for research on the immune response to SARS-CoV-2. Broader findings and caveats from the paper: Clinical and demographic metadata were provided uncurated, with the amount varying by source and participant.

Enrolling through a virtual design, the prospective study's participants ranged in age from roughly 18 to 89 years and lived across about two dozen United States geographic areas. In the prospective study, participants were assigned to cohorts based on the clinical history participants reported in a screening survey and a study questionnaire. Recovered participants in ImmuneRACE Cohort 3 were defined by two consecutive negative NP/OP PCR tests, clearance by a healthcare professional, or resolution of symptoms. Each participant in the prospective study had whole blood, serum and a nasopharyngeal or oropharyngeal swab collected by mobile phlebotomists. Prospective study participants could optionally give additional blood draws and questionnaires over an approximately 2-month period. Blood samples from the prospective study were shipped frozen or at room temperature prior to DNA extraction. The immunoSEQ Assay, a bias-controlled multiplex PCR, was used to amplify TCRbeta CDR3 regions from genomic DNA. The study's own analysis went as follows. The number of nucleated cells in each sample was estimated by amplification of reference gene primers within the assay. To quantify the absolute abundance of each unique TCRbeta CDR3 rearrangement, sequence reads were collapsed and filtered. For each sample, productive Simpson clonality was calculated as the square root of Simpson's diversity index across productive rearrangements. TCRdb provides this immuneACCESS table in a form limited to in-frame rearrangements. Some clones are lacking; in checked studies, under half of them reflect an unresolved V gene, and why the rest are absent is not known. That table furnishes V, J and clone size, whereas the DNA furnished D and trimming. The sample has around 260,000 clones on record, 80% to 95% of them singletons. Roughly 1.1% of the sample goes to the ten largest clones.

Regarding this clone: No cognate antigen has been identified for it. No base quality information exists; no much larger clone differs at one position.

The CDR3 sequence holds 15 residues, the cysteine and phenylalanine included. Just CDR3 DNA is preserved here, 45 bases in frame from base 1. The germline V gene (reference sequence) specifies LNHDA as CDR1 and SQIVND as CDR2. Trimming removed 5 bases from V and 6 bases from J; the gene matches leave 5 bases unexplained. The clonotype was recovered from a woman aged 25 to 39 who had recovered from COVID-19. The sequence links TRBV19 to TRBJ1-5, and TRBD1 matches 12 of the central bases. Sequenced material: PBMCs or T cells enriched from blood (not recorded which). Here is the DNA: TGTGCCAGTAGTTTCGGGACAGGGGGCCGTCAGCCCCAGCATTTT. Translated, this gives CASSFGTGGRQPQHF.